This T cell receptor beta chain was retrieved from a study of cytomegalovirus exposure and HLA in healthy donors. Primers included in the PCR were 60 Vbeta and 13 Jbeta primers. Clones were read by immunoSEQ multiplex PCR, and TCRdb kept only the in-frame ones, dropping some. Seen here are about 130,000 clones, roughly 84% observed once, and the top ten hold 2% to 3%. General study points: HLA alleles showed associations with 15,000 to 20,000 TCR beta sequences in a later analysis, at a 0.05 false discovery rate. It was shown in a later analysis that HLA-associated TCR beta chains were more clonally expanded than other, equally common chains.

Details on this clone: Its antigen is as yet unknown.

This CDR3 comprises 12 residues. The V end was cut by 3 bases, the J end by 4 bases, with 9 bases between. The germline V gene has CDR1 SQVTM and CDR2 ANQGSEA. The V call is TRBV29-1, the J call TRBJ1-2, with D perhaps TRBD1 (6 bases). The sequence was collected from a man between 45 and 60 years old in good health and CMV-seronegative. Sequenced input: PBMCs. CDR3 sequence reads: CSVDPGVYGYTF. In DNA, the CDR3 is TGCAGCGTTGACCCAGGGGTCTATGGCTACACCTTC. Looking up the rest from reference TRBV29-1 and TRBJ1-2 gives the full variable domain: SAVISQKPSRDICQRGTSLTIQCQVDSQVTMMFWYRQQPGQSLTLIATANQGSEATYESGFVIDKFPISRPNLTFSTLTVSNMSPEDSSIYLCSVDPGVYGYTFGSGTRLTVV.